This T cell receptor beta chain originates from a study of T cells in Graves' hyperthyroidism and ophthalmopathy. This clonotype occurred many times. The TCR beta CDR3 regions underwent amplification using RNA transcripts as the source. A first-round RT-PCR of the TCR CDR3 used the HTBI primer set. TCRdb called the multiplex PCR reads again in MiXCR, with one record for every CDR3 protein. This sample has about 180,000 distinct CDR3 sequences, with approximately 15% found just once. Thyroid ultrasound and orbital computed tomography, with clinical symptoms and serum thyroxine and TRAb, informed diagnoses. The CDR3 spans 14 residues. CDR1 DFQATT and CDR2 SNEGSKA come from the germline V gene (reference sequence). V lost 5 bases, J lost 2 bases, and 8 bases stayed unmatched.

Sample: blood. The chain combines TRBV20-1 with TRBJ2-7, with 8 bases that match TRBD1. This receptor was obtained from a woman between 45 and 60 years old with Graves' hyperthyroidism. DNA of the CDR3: TGCAGTGCTGGGAGACAGGGGAGAGCCTACGAGCAGTACTTC. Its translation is CSAGRQGRAYEQYF.